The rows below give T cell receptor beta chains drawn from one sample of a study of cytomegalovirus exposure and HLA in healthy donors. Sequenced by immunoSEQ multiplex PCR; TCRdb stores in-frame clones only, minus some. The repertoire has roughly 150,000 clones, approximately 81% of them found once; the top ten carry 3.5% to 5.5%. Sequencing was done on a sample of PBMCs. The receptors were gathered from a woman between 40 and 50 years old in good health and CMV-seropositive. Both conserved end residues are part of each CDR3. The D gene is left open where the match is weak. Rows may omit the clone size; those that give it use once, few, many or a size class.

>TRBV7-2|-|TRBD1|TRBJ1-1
CASSLEGTVAEAFF
TGTGCCAGCAGCTTAGAGGGGACAGTAGCTGAAGCTTTCTTT
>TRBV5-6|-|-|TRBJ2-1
CASSLSGEQFF
TGTGCCAGCAGCCTTAGCGGCGAGCAGTTCTTC
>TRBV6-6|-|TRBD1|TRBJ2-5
CASSRPGQAEYF
TGTGCCAGCAGTCGACCAGGACAGGCCGAGTACTTC
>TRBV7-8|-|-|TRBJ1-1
CASSLDRGEVTEAFF
TGTGCCAGCAGCTTAGATCGTGGAGAGGTCACTGAAGCTTTCTTT
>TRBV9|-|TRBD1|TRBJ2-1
CASSVAQTGYNEQFF
TGTGCCAGCAGCGTAGCGCAGACAGGGTACAATGAGCAGTTCTTC
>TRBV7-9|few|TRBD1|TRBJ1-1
CASSVTGARGTEAFF
TGTGCCAGCAGCGTCACAGGGGCGAGAGGCACTGAAGCTTTCTTT
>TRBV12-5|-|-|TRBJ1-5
CASGLKREFPPDKRYSNQPQHF
TGTGCTAGTGGTTTGAAACGCGAATTCCCACCCGACAAGAGATATAGCAATCAGCCCCAGCATTTT
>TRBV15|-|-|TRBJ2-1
CATSKASWGLPYNEQFF
TGTGCCACCAGCAAGGCGTCGTGGGGCCTTCCCTACAATGAGCAGTTCTTC
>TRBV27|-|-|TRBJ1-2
CASSFIGRSYGYTF
TGTGCCAGCAGTTTTATCGGCAGGTCCTATGGCTACACCTTC
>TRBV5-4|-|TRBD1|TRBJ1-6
CASSLFHRQGDRGGPLHF
TGTGCCAGCAGCTTGTTTCATCGTCAGGGGGATCGAGGAGGACCCCTCCACTTT
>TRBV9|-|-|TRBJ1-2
CASSLGLLDFRGYTF
TGTGCCAGCAGTCTCGGACTCCTCGACTTTCGAGGCTACACCTTC
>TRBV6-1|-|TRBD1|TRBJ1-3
CASSEVSGGAQGNTIYF
TGTGCCAGCAGTGAAGTCTCAGGGGGCGCGCAGGGAAACACCATATATTTT
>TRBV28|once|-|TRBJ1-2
CASSLTAVRGYTF
TGTGCCAGCAGCTTAACGGCGGTGAGGGGCTACACCTTC
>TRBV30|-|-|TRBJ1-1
CAWRVDYPEAFF
TGTGCCTGGAGAGTTGACTACCCTGAAGCTTTCTTT
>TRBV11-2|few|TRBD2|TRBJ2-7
CASSLGVLATYEQYF
TGTGCCAGCAGCTTAGGGGTACTAGCGACCTACGAGCAGTACTTC
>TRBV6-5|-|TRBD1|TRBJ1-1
CASSPDRANTEAFF
TGTGCCAGCAGCCCCGACAGGGCGAACACTGAAGCTTTCTTT
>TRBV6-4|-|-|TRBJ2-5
CASRYRQTETQYF
TGTGCCAGCCGCTACCGACAAACAGAGACCCAGTACTTC
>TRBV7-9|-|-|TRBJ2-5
CASSTDRFQETQYF
TGTGCCAGCAGCACGGACAGATTTCAAGAGACCCAGTACTTC
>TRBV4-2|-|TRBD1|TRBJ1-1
CASSQSPDRGTEAFF
TGTGCCAGCAGCCAATCCCCAGACAGGGGAACTGAAGCTTTCTTT
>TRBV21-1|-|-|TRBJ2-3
CASGSPLTGRGGDTQYF
TGTGCCAGCGGATCGCCTTTGACAGGTAGGGGGGGAGATACGCAGTATTTT
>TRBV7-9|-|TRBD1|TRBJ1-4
CASSLDGQGREKLFF
TGTGCCAGCAGCTTAGACGGACAGGGCAGGGAAAAACTGTTTTTT
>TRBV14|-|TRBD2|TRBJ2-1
CASSSRTSGTYNEQFF
TGTGCCAGCAGCTCCCGGACTAGCGGGACCTACAATGAGCAGTTCTTC
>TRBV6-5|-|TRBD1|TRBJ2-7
CASRLGQGAYEQYF
TGTGCCAGCAGGCTCGGACAGGGAGCCTACGAGCAGTACTTC
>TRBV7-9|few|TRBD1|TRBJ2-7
CASSLVVKPGQGIYEQYF
TGTGCCAGCAGCTTAGTTGTGAAACCGGGACAGGGCATCTACGAGCAGTACTTC
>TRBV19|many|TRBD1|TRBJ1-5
CASGGQFSNQPQHF
TGTGCCAGTGGGGGACAGTTTAGCAATCAGCCCCAGCATTTT
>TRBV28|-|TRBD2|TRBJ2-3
CASGSSGRADTQYF
TGTGCCAGCGGATCTAGCGGGAGGGCTGATACGCAGTATTTT
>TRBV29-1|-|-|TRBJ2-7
CSVVAGIYEQYF
TGCAGCGTTGTGGCAGGGATCTACGAGCAGTACTTC
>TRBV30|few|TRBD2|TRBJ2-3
CAWNKGGRKDTQYF
TGTGCCTGGAATAAGGGAGGGCGCAAAGATACGCAGTATTTT
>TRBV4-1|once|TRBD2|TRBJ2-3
CASSQEGLAGTDTQYF
TGCGCCAGCAGCCAAGAAGGACTAGCGGGCACAGATACGCAGTATTTT
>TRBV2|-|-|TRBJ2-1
CASSPQTVRDEQFF
TGTGCCAGCAGTCCACAGACAGTCAGGGATGAGCAGTTCTTC
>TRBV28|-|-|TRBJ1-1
CASSLSQGSWNTEAFF
TGTGCCAGCAGTTTATCCCAGGGGTCCTGGAACACTGAAGCTTTCTTT
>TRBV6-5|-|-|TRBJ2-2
CASSYVSFAKTGELFF
TGTGCCAGCAGTTACGTTTCGTTCGCGAAAACCGGGGAGCTGTTTTTT
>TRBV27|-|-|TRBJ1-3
CASREGGGAIYF
TGTGCCAGCAGAGAGGGTGGAGGCGCCATATATTTT